This T cell receptor beta chain stems from a study of blood T cell repertoires in COVID-19. About the study: Acute and convalescent COVID-19 specimens originated in the United States, Italy and Spain. Nucleic acid was either cDNA or gDNA, and it came from T cells, B-cell-depleted T cells, or PBMCs.

The V gene lost 5 bases and the J gene lost 0 bases, with 20 bases spanning the gap. CDR1 SGHTA and CDR2 FQGNSA come from the germline V gene. There are 18 residues in the CDR3. In the source study's methods: Reference gene primers were amplified, and this amplification served to estimate nucleated cell counts. Profiling relied on immunoSEQ multiplex PCR, and the TCRdb table lists in-frame clones only, not all of them. The V and J calls and clone size are taken from that table; D and trimming were inferred from the DNA. The sample contains 310,000 or so clones, about nine tenths of which appear only once.

The chain employs TRBV7-2 and TRBJ1-5; weak D call: TRBD1 (6 bases). This receptor was taken from a man in his fifties with active or convalescent COVID-19. What was sequenced was peripheral blood. The CDR3 DNA reads TGTGCCAGCAGCCCCTGGGGGCCCCGGGACACTAGCAATCAGCCCCAGCATTTT. Its protein product is CASSPWGPRDTSNQPQHF. The full variable domain, with the rest looked up from reference TRBV7-2 and TRBJ1-5, is GAGVSQSPSNKVTEKGKDVELRCDPISGHTALYWYRQSLGQGLEFLIYFQGNSAPDKSGLPSDRFSAERTGGSVSTLTIQRTQQEDSAVYLCASSPWGPRDTSNQPQHFGDGTRLSIL.